What follows is one TCR beta chain and its context. Study processing details: Nucleated cell counts were estimated from reference gene primer amplification. Assay used: immunoSEQ multiplex PCR; TCRdb lists only in-frame clones, some missing. Clone size and V and J calls were adopted from that table, with D and trimming inferred from the DNA. The data hold 51,000 or so clones, with around 81% observed a single time. Germline CDR1 and CDR2: LGHDT and YNNKEL (reference sequence). Trimming took 1 base from V and 0 from J, leaving 19 bases between them. This CDR3 is 19 amino acids long. This specimen comes from a study of blood T cell repertoires in COVID-19. Study as a whole: Donors in the United States, Italy and Spain gave samples during acute or convalescent COVID-19. Sources were T cells, B-cell-depleted T cells, or PBMCs; the material itself was cDNA or gDNA.

The chain joins TRBV3-1 (or the pseudogene TRBV3-2) to TRBJ2-1, with a tentative D call TRBD2 (5 bases). This receptor was taken from a man between 65 and 79 years old with active COVID-19. Sequenced: peripheral blood. CDR3 region: CASSQVRFLAQSSYNEQFF. The DNA for the CDR3 is TGTGCCAGCAGCCAAGTTCGGTTTCTAGCCCAGAGCTCCTACAATGAGCAGTTCTTC.